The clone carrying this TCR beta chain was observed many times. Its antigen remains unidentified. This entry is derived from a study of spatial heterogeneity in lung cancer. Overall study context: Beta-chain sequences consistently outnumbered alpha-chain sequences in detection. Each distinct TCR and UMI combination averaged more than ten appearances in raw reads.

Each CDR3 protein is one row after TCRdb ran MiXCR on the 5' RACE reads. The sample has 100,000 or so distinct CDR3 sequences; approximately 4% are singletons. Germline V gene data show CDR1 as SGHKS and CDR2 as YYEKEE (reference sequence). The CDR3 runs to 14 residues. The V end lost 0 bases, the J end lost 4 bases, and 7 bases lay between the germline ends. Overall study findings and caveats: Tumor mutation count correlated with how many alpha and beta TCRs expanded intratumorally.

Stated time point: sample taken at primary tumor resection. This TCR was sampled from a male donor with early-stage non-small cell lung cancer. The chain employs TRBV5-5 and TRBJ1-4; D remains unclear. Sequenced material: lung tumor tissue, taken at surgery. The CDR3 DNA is TGTGCCAGCAGCTTGGGCCCTGGTAATGAAAAACTGTTTTTT. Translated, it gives CASSLGPGNEKLFF.